A selection of T cell receptor beta chains follows, all from one sample in a study of CD8+ T cells in alopecia areata. Repertoires were generated with immunoSEQ multiplex PCR, while TCRdb's copy carries only in-frame clones and drops some. The repertoire has approximately 180,000 clones, more than 60% of them found once; the top ten carry 1.7%. Here the sequenced sample was CD4+ T cells sorted from blood, taken at week 0. Receptor source: a human donor with alopecia areata. CDR3s include the opening cysteine and the closing phenylalanine or tryptophan. Each record gives: clone size, V gene, J gene, D gene, CDR3 DNA, CDR3 protein. A D gene is named only where the DNA matches it firmly. Clone size, where shown, is once, few, many, or a class for clones that have expanded.

NA	TRBV29-1	TRBJ2-2	NA	TGCAGCGTTGGGCAAGGGCCCGGGGAGCTGTTTTTT	CSVGQGPGELFF
NA	TRBV2	TRBJ2-3	TRBD2	TGTGCCAGCAGAGTCACCGGGGGGACAGATACGCAGTATTTT	CASRVTGGTDTQYF
NA	TRBV15	TRBJ2-5	NA	TGTGCCACCTCCAAGCGGCAAGAGACCCAGTACTTC	CATSKRQETQYF
NA	TRBV6-5	TRBJ2-3	TRBD2	TGTGCCAGCCGAGTAGCGGGGGACACAGATACGCAGTATTTT	CASRVAGDTDTQYF
few	TRBV4-3	TRBJ1-2	TRBD1	TGCGCCAGCAGCCCGGGGACAGCCTCGTATGGCTACACCTTC	CASSPGTASYGYTF
NA	TRBV14	TRBJ1-2	NA	TGTGCCAGCAGCCAAGACAGGACTTATGGCTACACCTTC	CASSQDRTYGYTF
NA	TRBV15	TRBJ2-2	NA	TGTGCCACCAGCAGAGTGGGGCAGATGGGCGGGGAGCTGTTTTTT	CATSRVGQMGGELFF
NA	TRBV30	TRBJ2-2	NA	TGTGCCTGGACTAAATTCCAGGGAAACACCGGGGAGCTGTTTTTT	CAWTKFQGNTGELFF
once	TRBV19	TRBJ2-4	NA	TGTGCCAGTAGCGTAATCCAGGGGAACAAAAACATTCAGTACTTC	CASSVIQGNKNIQYF
NA	TRBV30	TRBJ1-6	NA	TGTGCCTGGAGTGTAAGAGGGGATTCACCCCTCCACTTT	CAWSVRGDSPLHF
NA	TRBV6-5	TRBJ1-1	NA	TGTGCCAGCAGTTACCGTGACAGGAGGGCTGAAGCTTTCTTT	CASSYRDRRAEAFF
NA	TRBV12-5	TRBJ2-3	TRBD2	TGTGCTAGTGCCAAAACAGCGGGGGCCGCAGATACGCAGTATTTT	CASAKTAGAADTQYF
few	TRBV29-1	TRBJ2-1	NA	TGCAGCGTTGTATCTAGGAGCTCCTACAATGAGCAGTTCTTC	CSVVSRSSYNEQFF
NA	TRBV7-8	TRBJ1-2	TRBD1	TGTGCCAGCAGTAGGGACAGGGCCGACGGCTACACCTTC	CASSRDRADGYTF
NA	TRBV27	TRBJ1-6	TRBD1	TGTGCCAGCAGCCGCTGGACAGGGGAATCGCGGAGTTCACCCCTCCACTTT	CASSRWTGESRSSPLHF
few	TRBV29-1	TRBJ1-2	NA	TGCAGCGTAGCGACGGCTACTAACTATGGCTACACCTTC	CSVATATNYGYTF
NA	TRBV25-1	TRBJ1-2	NA	TGTGCCAGCAGAGACACTGGGAACTATGGCTACACCTTC	CASRDTGNYGYTF
NA	TRBV9	TRBJ2-7	TRBD1	TGTGCCAGCAGCGTTCGAGGGGGCGACGAGCAGTACTTC	CASSVRGGDEQYF
NA	TRBV5-5	TRBJ2-6	NA	TGTGCCAGCAGCGCCCTATTTACGGAACCTGGGGCCAACGTCCTGACTTTC	CASSALFTEPGANVLTF
NA	TRBV5-1	TRBJ2-7	NA	TGCGCCAGCAGCCGGGACAATTACTCCTACGAGCAGTACTTC	CASSRDNYSYEQYF
NA	TRBV29-1	TRBJ2-3	NA	TGCAGCGTCACTAACACAGATACGCAGTATTTT	CSVTNTDTQYF
NA	TRBV29-1	TRBJ1-2	NA	TGCAGCGTTTTGGGGGACGCGGGCTACACCTTC	CSVLGDAGYTF
NA	TRBV9	TRBJ2-1	TRBD2	TGTGCCAGCAGCGTAGTGGGGACTAGCGGGCGTAATGAGCAGTTCTTC	CASSVVGTSGRNEQFF
NA	TRBV29-1	TRBJ2-3	TRBD2	TGCAGCCTGGGGGGGACCGGGTTTGGAACGCAGTATTTT	CSLGGTGFGTQYF
NA	TRBV29-1	TRBJ1-5	TRBD1	TGCAGCGCCGGACGGCAGGGGGTCAATCAGCCCCAGCATTTT	CSAGRQGVNQPQHF
NA	TRBV11-1	TRBJ2-3	TRBD1	TGTGCCAGCAGCCTTCTTAGGACAGGGACAGATACGCAGTATTTT	CASSLLRTGTDTQYF
NA	TRBV2	TRBJ1-6	NA	TGTGCCAGCAGTGACCAACCCAATTCACCCCTCCACTTT	CASSDQPNSPLHF
NA	TRBV5-1	TRBJ1-2	NA	TGCGCCAGCAGCTTGGGGCAGGTTAACTATGGCTACACCTTC	CASSLGQVNYGYTF